Sequencing of this TCR beta chain was carried out in a study of T cell responses to AZD1222 COVID-19 vaccine. Study-wide findings and caveats: It should be noted that donors were predominantly white British and more often female, and clonal diversity was possibly underestimated.

About this clone itself: Antigen: not known.

Method: immunoSEQ multiplex PCR; TCRdb's copy keeps in-frame clones and lacks some. The sample carries some 140,000 clones, 86% recorded once. V lost 3 bases and J 0 bases, leaving 12 bases between the germline ends. CDR3 length equals 15 residues. Germline assignment: CDR1 SGHDN and CDR2 FVKESK. The sequences come from peripheral blood, collected on day 0 of MenACWY control vaccination. This chain joins TRBV14 and TRBJ2-7; a weak D match, TRBD2 (5 bases). This clonotype was sampled from an adult in good health. The CDR3 DNA reads TGTGCCAGCAGCCATCCACGAGGGAGCTCCTACGAGCAGTACTTC. Translation: CASSHPRGSSYEQYF.